Listed here is a single T cell receptor (beta chain). Sequenced by immunoSEQ multiplex PCR; TCRdb stores in-frame clones only, minus some. The sample lists around 80,000 clones, 92% seen once, with 2.6% in the top ten. The record originates from a study of T cell changes during pregnancy in multiple sclerosis. Unmatched junction bases numbered 3, after V lost 6 bases and J lost 2 bases. CDR3 length: 14 residues. Germline V gives CDR1 MNHEY, CDR2 SMNVEV (reference sequence). The source is a female donor with multiple sclerosis, enrolled in a pregnancy study. The rearrangement joins TRBV27 to TRBJ2-2; 7 bases fit TRBD1. Sample: peripheral blood, taken before pregnancy. CDR3 in amino acids: CASRKGGNTGELFF. The CDR3 DNA reads as TGTGCCAGCAGGAAAGGGGGCAACACCGGGGAGCTGTTTTTT.